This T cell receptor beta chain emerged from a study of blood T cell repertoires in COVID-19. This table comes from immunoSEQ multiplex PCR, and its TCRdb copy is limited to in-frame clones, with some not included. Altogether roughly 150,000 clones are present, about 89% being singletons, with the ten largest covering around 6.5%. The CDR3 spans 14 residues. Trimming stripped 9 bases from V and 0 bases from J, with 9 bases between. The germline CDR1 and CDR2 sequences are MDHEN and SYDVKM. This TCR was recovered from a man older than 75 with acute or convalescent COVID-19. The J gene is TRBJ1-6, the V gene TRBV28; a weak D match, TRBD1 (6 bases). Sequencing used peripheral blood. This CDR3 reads CASLGGSYNSPLHF. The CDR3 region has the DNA TGTGCCAGTTTAGGGGGCTCCTATAATTCACCCCTCCACTTT.